The clone carrying this T cell receptor (beta chain) was counted a few times. Germline lookup yields CDR1 SEHNR and CDR2 FQNEAQ (reference sequence). The V and J ends lost 6 bases and 5 bases, in that order; junction bases with no gene match: 9. CDR3 size: 14 residues. This entry is derived from a study of cytomegalovirus exposure and HLA in healthy donors. PCR was performed using 60 Vbeta and 13 Jbeta primers. TCRdb keeps only in-frame clones here, not all; method: immunoSEQ multiplex PCR. The repertoire holds over 100,000 clones, 75% to 90% seen once, with approximately 2.4% in the top ten. The source of this sequence is a man between 35 and 55 years old in good health and CMV-seronegative. Material for sequencing was PBMCs. The chain has TRBV7-9 and TRBJ2-5, with 7 bases aligning to TRBD2. The CDR3 reads CASSIVAGGETQYF. CDR3 in DNA: TGTGCCAGCAGTATAGTAGCGGGCGGGGAGACCCAGTACTTC.